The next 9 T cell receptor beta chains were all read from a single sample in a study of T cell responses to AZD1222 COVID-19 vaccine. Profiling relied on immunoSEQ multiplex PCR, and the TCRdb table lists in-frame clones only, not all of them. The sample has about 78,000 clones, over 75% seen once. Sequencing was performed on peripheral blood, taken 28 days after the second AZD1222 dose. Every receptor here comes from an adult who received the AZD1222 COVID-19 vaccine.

Here the CDR3 DNA reads TGTGCCAGCAGCAGAACAGGGGGCTCCTACAATGAGCAGTTCTTC. This translates into CASSRTGGSYNEQFF. V and J are TRBV7-3 and TRBJ2-1, with 8 positions matching TRBD1. V lost 5 bases to trimming and J lost 0 bases; unmatched junction nucleotides: 3. CDR3 length equals 15 residues. The germline V gene encodes CDR1 SGHTA and CDR2 FQGTGA.

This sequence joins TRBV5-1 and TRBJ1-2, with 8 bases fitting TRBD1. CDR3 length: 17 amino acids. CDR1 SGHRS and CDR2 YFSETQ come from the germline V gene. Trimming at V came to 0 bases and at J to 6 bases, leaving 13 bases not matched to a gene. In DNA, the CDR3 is TGCGCCAGCAGCTTGGCCCCCACCAGGGGGCAAACGAATGGCTACACCTTC. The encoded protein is CASSLAPTRGQTNGYTF.

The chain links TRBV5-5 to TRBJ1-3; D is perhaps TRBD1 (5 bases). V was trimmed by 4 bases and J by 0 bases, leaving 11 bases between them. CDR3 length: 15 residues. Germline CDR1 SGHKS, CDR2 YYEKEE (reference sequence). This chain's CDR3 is CASSGGTVSGNTIYF. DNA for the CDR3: TGTGCCAGCAGCGGGGGGACGGTCTCTGGAAACACCATATATTTT.

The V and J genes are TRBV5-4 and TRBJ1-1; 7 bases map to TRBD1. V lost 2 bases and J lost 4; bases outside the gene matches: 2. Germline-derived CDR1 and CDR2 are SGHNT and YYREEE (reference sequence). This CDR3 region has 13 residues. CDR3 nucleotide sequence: TGTGCCAGCAGCTTCGACAGGGCCACTGAAGCTTTCTTT. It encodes CASSFDRATEAFF. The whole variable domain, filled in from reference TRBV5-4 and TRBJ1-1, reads ETGVTQSPTHLIKTRGQQVTLRCSSQSGHNTVSWYQQALGQGPQFIFQYYREEENGRGNFPPRFSGLQFPNYSSELNVNALELDDSALYLCASSFDRATEAFFGQGTRLTVV.

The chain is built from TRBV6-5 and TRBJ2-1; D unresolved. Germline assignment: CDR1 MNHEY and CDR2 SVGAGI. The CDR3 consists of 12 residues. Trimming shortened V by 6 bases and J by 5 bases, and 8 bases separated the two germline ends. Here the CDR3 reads CASSVIHNEQFF. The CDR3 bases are TGTGCCAGCAGCGTCATCCACAATGAGCAGTTCTTC.

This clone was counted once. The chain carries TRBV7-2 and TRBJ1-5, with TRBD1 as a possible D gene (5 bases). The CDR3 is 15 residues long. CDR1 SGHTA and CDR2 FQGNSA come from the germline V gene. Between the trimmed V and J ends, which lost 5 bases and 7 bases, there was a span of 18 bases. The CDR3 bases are TGTGCCAGCAGCCAAGGGGCCCAGGCCATCCAGCCCCAGCATTTT. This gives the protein CASSQGAQAIQPQHF.

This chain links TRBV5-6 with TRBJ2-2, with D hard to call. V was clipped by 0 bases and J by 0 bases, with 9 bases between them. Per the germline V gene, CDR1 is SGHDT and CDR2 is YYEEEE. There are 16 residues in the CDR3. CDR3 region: CASSLGVGTNTGELFF. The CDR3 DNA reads TGTGCCAGCAGCTTGGGAGTCGGAACGAACACCGGGGAGCTGTTTTTT.

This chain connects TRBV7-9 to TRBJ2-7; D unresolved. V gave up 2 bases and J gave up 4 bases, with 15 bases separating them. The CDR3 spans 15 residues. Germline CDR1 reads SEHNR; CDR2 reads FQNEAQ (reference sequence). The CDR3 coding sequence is TGTGCCAGCAGCTTACGGACCCCAGGACCATACGAGCAGTACTTC. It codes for CASSLRTPGPYEQYF.

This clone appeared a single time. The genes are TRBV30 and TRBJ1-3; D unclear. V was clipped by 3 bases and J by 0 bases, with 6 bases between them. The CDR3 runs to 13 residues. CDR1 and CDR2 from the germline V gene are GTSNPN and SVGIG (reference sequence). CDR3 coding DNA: TGTGCCTGGAGCATAGCCTCTGGAAACACCATATATTTT. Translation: CAWSIASGNTIYF.